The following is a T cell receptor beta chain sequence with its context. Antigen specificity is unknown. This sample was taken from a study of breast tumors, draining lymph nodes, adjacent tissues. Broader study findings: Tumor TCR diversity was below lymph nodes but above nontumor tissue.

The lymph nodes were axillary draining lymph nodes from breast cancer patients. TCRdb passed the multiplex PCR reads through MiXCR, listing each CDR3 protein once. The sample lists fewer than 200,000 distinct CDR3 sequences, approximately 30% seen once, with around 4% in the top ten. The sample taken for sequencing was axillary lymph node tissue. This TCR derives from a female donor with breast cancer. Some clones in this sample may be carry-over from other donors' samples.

CDR3 residues: CASSSGQGDEKLFF. DNA of the CDR3: TGTGCCAGCAGTTCGGGACAGGGGGATGAAAAACTGTTTTTT. The chain combines TRBV12-3 or TRBV12-4 with TRBJ1-4; 11 bases align to TRBD1. The CDR3 runs 14 residues. V was pared by 4 bases and J by 6 bases, with 1 base of the junction left unmatched.